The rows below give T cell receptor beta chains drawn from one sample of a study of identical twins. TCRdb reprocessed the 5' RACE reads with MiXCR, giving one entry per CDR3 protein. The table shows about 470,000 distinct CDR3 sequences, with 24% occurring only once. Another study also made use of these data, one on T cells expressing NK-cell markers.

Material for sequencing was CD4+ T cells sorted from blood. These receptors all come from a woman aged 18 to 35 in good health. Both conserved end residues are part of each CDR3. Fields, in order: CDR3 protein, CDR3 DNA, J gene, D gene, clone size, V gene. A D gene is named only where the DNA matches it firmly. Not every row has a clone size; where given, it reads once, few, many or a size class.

CASSFGQGSVLGAEAFF | TGCGCCAGCAGCTTCGGACAGGGTTCGGTTTTGGGTGCTGAAGCTTTCTTT | TRBJ1-1 | TRBD1 | many | TRBV5-1
CASSEVGAREQFF | TGTGCCAGCAGTGAAGTAGGGGCTAGGGAGCAGTTCTTC | TRBJ2-1 | - | once | TRBV6-1
CASSFLPGGNNEQFF | TGTGCCAGCAGTTTTCTCCCAGGGGGGAACAATGAGCAGTTCTTC | TRBJ2-1 | - | few | TRBV12-3/TRBV12-4
CASSPNLVSGANVLTF | TGTGCCAGCAGCCCGAATCTAGTCTCTGGGGCCAACGTCCTGACTTTC | TRBJ2-6 | - | - | TRBV4-2
CASSVPGLAGGSRNEQFF | TGTGCCAGCAGTGTTCCGGGACTAGCGGGAGGCTCACGTAATGAGCAGTTCTTC | TRBJ2-1 | TRBD2 | few | TRBV2
CASSLGPRTGTYEQYF | TGCGCCAGCAGCTTGGGCCCCAGGACAGGGACCTACGAGCAGTACTTC | TRBJ2-7 | TRBD1 | few | TRBV5-1
CATLGTQNNEQFF | TGTGCCACCCTCGGGACTCAAAACAATGAGCAGTTCTTC | TRBJ2-1 | - | - | TRBV6-1
CASNSGEETQYF | TGTGCCAGTAATTCAGGGGAAGAGACCCAGTACTTC | TRBJ2-5 | - | few | TRBV19
CAINRDFTDTQYF | TGTGCCATTAACCGGGACTTTACAGATACGCAGTATTTT | TRBJ2-3 | - | few | TRBV5-4
CATSDSLTSGSSLRNEQFF | TGTGCCACCAGTGATTCGCTGACTAGCGGGAGTAGTCTCAGGAATGAGCAGTTCTTC | TRBJ2-1 | TRBD2 | few | TRBV24-1
CATSDTSSGYGELFF | TGTGCCACCAGTGACACCAGCTCAGGGTACGGGGAGCTGTTTTTT | TRBJ2-2 | - | many | TRBV24-1
CASSWISSVTGELFF | TGTGCCAGCAGTTGGATAAGCAGCGTAACCGGGGAGCTGTTTTTT | TRBJ2-2 | - | - | TRBV6-2/TRBV6-3
CASSFGQEGEQYF | TGTGCCAGCAGCTTCGGACAGGAAGGGGAGCAGTACTTC | TRBJ2-7 | TRBD1 | - | TRBV11-2
CSVDSLATVGQFF | TGCAGTGTGGACTCCCTGGCCACAGTAGGGCAGTTCTTC | TRBJ2-1 | - | - | TRBV20-1
CAISDLSGDSPLHF | TGTGCCATCAGTGACCTCTCGGGAGATTCACCCCTCCACTTT | TRBJ1-6 | - | - | TRBV10-3
CASSYRTGPYYEQYF | TGTGCCAGCAGCTACCGGACAGGTCCCTACTACGAGCAGTACTTC | TRBJ2-7 | TRBD1 | - | TRBV5-6
CASSLVADMYGYTF | TGTGCCAGCAGTTTGGTAGCGGACATGTATGGCTACACCTTC | TRBJ1-2 | - | few | TRBV12-3/TRBV12-4
CASSYSRNSGSREETQYF | TGTGCCAGCAGTTACTCGAGAAATAGCGGGAGCAGAGAAGAGACCCAGTACTTC | TRBJ2-5 | TRBD2 | few | TRBV6-2/TRBV6-3
CASQSYVEQFF | TGTGCCAGCCAGTCTTATGTTGAGCAGTTCTTC | TRBJ2-1 | - | few | TRBV5-6
CASSLAFRGQGEAFF | TGTGCCAGCAGCTTAGCGTTTAGGGGACAGGGAGAGGCTTTCTTT | TRBJ1-1 | TRBD1 | - | TRBV7-6
CASSLIKGSTDTQYF | TGTGCCAGCAGCTTAATTAAGGGGAGCACAGATACGCAGTATTTT | TRBJ2-3 | - | many | TRBV7-2
CASSFARDSAQYF | TGTGCCAGCAGCTTCGCACGGGACTCGGCGCAGTATTTT | TRBJ2-3 | - | - | TRBV7-6
CASSQAGTANSPLHF | TGTGCCAGCAGCCAAGCCGGGACAGCCAATTCACCCCTCCACTTT | TRBJ1-6 | TRBD1 | many | TRBV3-1
CSARSGFGQYF | TGCAGTGCCCGGAGCGGGTTCGGGCAGTATTTT | TRBJ2-3 | - | - | TRBV20-1
CSAMPGGRNNEQFF | TGCAGTGCCATGCCGGGGGGCCGAAACAATGAGCAGTTCTTC | TRBJ2-1 | - | - | TRBV20-1
CASRISGTSTDTQYF | TGCGCCAGCAGGATAAGCGGGACTAGCACAGATACGCAGTATTTT | TRBJ2-3 | TRBD2 | few | TRBV5-1
CASSAPIGTGNYGYTF | TGTGCCAGCAGCGCCCCGATCGGGACGGGCAACTATGGCTACACCTTC | TRBJ1-2 | - | many | TRBV6-2/TRBV6-3
CASSFRRGAEAFF | TGTGCCAGCAGTTTCAGGAGGGGCGCTGAAGCTTTCTTT | TRBJ1-1 | - | few | TRBV12-3/TRBV12-4
CASSKTGALYGYTF | TGTGCCAGCAGTAAGACAGGGGCGCTCTATGGCTACACCTTC | TRBJ1-2 | TRBD1 | - | TRBV6-1
CASSQPDGATLNEQFF | TGTGCCAGCAGCCAACCGGACGGAGCCACCCTGAATGAGCAGTTCTTC | TRBJ2-1 | - | - | TRBV4-2
CSARDSTEQETQYF | TGCAGTGCTAGAGATTCGACAGAACAAGAGACCCAGTACTTC | TRBJ2-5 | - | once | TRBV20-1
CSAGRKYEQYF | TGCAGTGCGGGACGAAAGTACGAGCAGTACTTC | TRBJ2-7 | - | - | TRBV20-1
CSVSTGEYQETQYF | TGCAGCGTCTCGACAGGGGAGTACCAAGAGACCCAGTACTTC | TRBJ2-5 | TRBD1 | few | TRBV29-1
CASSTADRVNTEAFF | TGTGCCAGCAGCACTGCTGACAGGGTGAACACTGAAGCTTTCTTT | TRBJ1-1 | TRBD1 | - | TRBV7-2
CASSRYRTGGNYGYTF | TGTGCCAGCAGCCGATATCGGACAGGGGGCAACTATGGCTACACCTTC | TRBJ1-2 | TRBD1 | - | TRBV7-9
CASSLQGTEEETQYF | TGCGCCAGCAGCTTGCAGGGAACGGAGGAAGAGACCCAGTACTTC | TRBJ2-5 | - | few | TRBV5-1
CSVESRWGTDTQYF | TGCAGCGTTGAATCGAGGTGGGGGACAGATACGCAGTATTTT | TRBJ2-3 | - | - | TRBV29-1
CSARKIGTDTGELFF | TGCAGTGCTAGAAAAATCGGGACGGACACCGGGGAGCTGTTTTTT | TRBJ2-2 | - | few | TRBV20-1
CSARLLRGLTYEQYF | TGCAGTGCTAGATTACTTAGAGGATTAACCTACGAGCAGTACTTC | TRBJ2-7 | - | - | TRBV20-1
CASSPDFVPYEQYF | TGTGCCAGCAGCCCGGACTTCGTACCCTACGAGCAGTACTTC | TRBJ2-7 | - | - | TRBV9
CASSSTGTSGGETQYF | TGTGCCAGCAGTTCTACCGGGACTAGCGGGGGGGAGACCCAGTACTTC | TRBJ2-5 | TRBD2 | - | TRBV12-3/TRBV12-4
CASSFSGENIQYF | TGTGCCAGCAGCTTTAGCGGGGAGAACATTCAGTACTTC | TRBJ2-4 | TRBD2 | few | TRBV7-8
CSARGFSYGYTF | TGCAGTGCTAGGGGGTTTTCCTATGGCTACACCTTC | TRBJ1-2 | - | - | TRBV20-1
CASSLSEKLFF | TGTGCCAGCAGTTTATCGGAGAAACTGTTTTTT | TRBJ1-4 | - | few | TRBV12-3/TRBV12-4
CASSIDREDEQFF | TGTGCCAGCAGTATCGACAGGGAAGATGAGCAGTTCTTC | TRBJ2-1 | TRBD1 | - | TRBV12-3/TRBV12-4
CSVSRGSGNTIYF | TGCAGCGTTTCCCGGGGGTCTGGAAACACCATATATTTT | TRBJ1-3 | - | - | TRBV29-1
CASSFRGQPGSSNTQYF | TGTGCCAGCAGTTTCCGAGGACAGCCCGGTAGTTCAAATACGCAGTATTTT | TRBJ2-3 | - | few | TRBV12-3/TRBV12-4
CASSYSNRENSPLHF | TGTGCCAGCAGTTATTCTAACAGGGAGAATTCACCCCTCCACTTT | TRBJ1-6 | - | once | TRBV6-9
CASSQGNGELFF | TGTGCCAGCAGCCAAGGGAATGGGGAGCTGTTTTTT | TRBJ2-2 | - | - | TRBV3-1
CSALGLAGENTRWGTQYF | TGCAGTGCTCTAGGACTAGCGGGGGAAAATACCCGGTGGGGTACGCAGTATTTT | TRBJ2-3 | TRBD2 | - | TRBV20-1
CASSQVLAGGRAGELFF | TGCGCCAGCAGCCAAGTGCTGGCGGGGGGGCGCGCCGGGGAGCTGTTTTTT | TRBJ2-2 | TRBD2 | - | TRBV4-1
CASSFDNANTEAFF | TGTGCCAGCAGTTTTGACAACGCGAACACCGAAGCTTTCTTT | TRBJ1-1 | - | - | TRBV12-3/TRBV12-4